The 8 T cell receptor beta chains below were found in one sample sequenced in a study of T cell responses to AZD1222 COVID-19 vaccine. Data came from immunoSEQ multiplex PCR; TCRdb stores just in-frame clones and leaves some out. The sample consists of approximately 140,000 clones, about 91% of them appearing once. This specimen was peripheral blood, taken 28 days after the second AZD1222 dose. The receptors were gathered from an adult who received the AZD1222 COVID-19 vaccine.

The chain joins TRBV4-2 to TRBJ1-2; D is uncertain. CDR1 is LGHNA and CDR2 is YNFKEQ in the germline V gene. Trimming removed 0 bases from V and 13 bases from J, with 18 bases in between. The CDR3 contains 14 residues. This chain's CDR3 is CASSQDRRPPLSTF. The CDR3, as DNA: TGTGCCAGCAGCCAAGATCGTCGGCCACCTTTATCCACCTTC.

The rearrangement joins TRBV28 to TRBJ2-7; 8 bases map to TRBD1. The V gene end was trimmed by 5 bases and the J gene end by 3 bases; junction bases not matched to a gene: 6. The CDR3 is 14 residues long. Germline CDR1 is MDHEN and CDR2 is SYDVKM. Here the CDR3 DNA reads TGTGCCAGCAGTCTGGGACAGGCTGGCTACGAGCAGTACGTC. This codes for CASSLGQAGYEQYV.

This chain links TRBV30 with TRBJ2-7; D is unresolved. There are 11 residues in the CDR3. The germline gives CDR1 GTSNPN, CDR2 SVGIG (reference sequence). Trimming removed 2 bases from V and 4 bases from J, with 6 bases in between. The CDR3 is CAWSSFYEQYF. In DNA, the CDR3 is TGTGCCTGGAGTAGCTTTTACGAGCAGTACTTC.

This chain joins TRBV3-1 (or the pseudogene TRBV3-2) and TRBJ2-3; either TRBD1 or TRBD2 may fit D (6 bases each). Germline assignment: CDR1 LGHDT and CDR2 YNNKEL (reference sequence). V was shortened by 0 bases and J by 3 bases, with 10 bases between the two germline ends. The CDR3 length is 15 residues. The CDR3 nucleotides read TGTGCCAGCAGCCAAGAAGGGGGGACGACAGATACGCAGTATTTT. Translated, it gives CASSQEGGTTDTQYF.

The chain employs TRBV4-3 and TRBJ2-5, with a tentative D call TRBD1 (5 bases). Trimming took 0 bases from V and 2 from J, leaving 13 bases between them. This CDR3 has 16 amino acids. Germline V gene data show CDR1 as LGHNA and CDR2 as YSLEER. As DNA, the CDR3 is TGCGCCAGCAGCCAAGATCTCAAAGGGGAACAAGAGACCCAGTACTTC. Amino acids: CASSQDLKGEQETQYF.

This chain joins TRBV4-1 and TRBJ1-1; 10 bases agree with TRBD1. Germline V gives CDR1 MGHRA, CDR2 YSYEKL. The CDR3 is 17 residues long. The V segment lost 0 bases and the J segment 2 bases; nucleotides outside the gene matches: 6. CDR3 in DNA: TGCGCCAGCAGCCAAGACCCGGGACAGGGGCCTAACACTGAAGCTTTCTTT. Protein sequence: CASSQDPGQGPNTEAFF.

This rearrangement joins TRBV7-9 to TRBJ1-1; 9 bases line up with TRBD1. The V gene's germline CDR1 is SEHNR and CDR2 FQNEAQ (reference sequence). The CDR3 is 14 residues long. The ends lost 7 bases at V and 1 base at J; junction bases unmatched: 4. The CDR3, as DNA: TGTGCCAGCACCAAGGACAGGGGGAACACTGAAGCTTTCTTT. Amino acid sequence: CASTKDRGNTEAFF. Combining the CDR3 with reference TRBV7-9 and TRBJ1-1 gives the whole variable domain DTGVSQNPRHKITKRGQNVTFRCDPISEHNRLYWYRQTLGQGPEFLTYFQNEAQLEKSRLLSDRFSAERPKGSFSTLEIQRTEQGDSAMYLCASTKDRGNTEAFFGQGTRLTVV.

The CDR3 spells CASSLALRGTEAFF. For the CDR3, the DNA is TGTGCCAGCAGCTTAGCGCTGCGGGGGACTGAAGCTTTCTTT. The rearrangement joins TRBV7-2 to TRBJ1-1; TRBD1 might be the D (5 bases). Germline assignment: CDR1 SGHTA and CDR2 FQGNSA. CDR3 length: 14 amino acids. V gave up 0 bases and J gave up 5 bases, with 10 bases separating them.